This is a list of T cell receptor beta chains from one sample in a study of T cell responses to AZD1222 COVID-19 vaccine. Profiled with immunoSEQ multiplex PCR; TCRdb holds only in-frame clones, not every one. The data contain around 180,000 clones, approximately 90% of them singletons. Here the sequenced sample was peripheral blood, taken on day 0 of AZD1222 vaccination. Receptors were obtained from an adult in good health. The CDR3 runs from the conserved cysteine through the conserved F or W. D genes are given only for firm matches. A row's size may be missing; if present it is once, few, many or a size class.

j_call clone_size v_call d_call cdr3_nt cdr3_aa
TRBJ2-6 few TRBV18 NA TGTGCCAGCTCACCCGGGACGGACTACTCTGGGGCCAACGTCCTGACTTTC CASSPGTDYSGANVLTF
TRBJ2-3 NA TRBV30 NA TGTGCCTGGAGTACCCAGCGGGCTAGCACAGATACGCAGTATTTT CAWSTQRASTDTQYF
TRBJ1-2 NA TRBV28 NA TGTGCCAGCACCGCCCCCAGGGGCGGCTATGGCTACACCTTC CASTAPRGGYGYTF
TRBJ1-6 NA TRBV19 TRBD1 TGTGCCAGTAGTAAACGCAACAGGGGAGAGGGTTCACCCCTCCACTTT CASSKRNRGEGSPLHF
TRBJ1-5 NA TRBV7-9 NA TGTGCCAGCAGCCCCAGCCTCGCCGGGAGCAATCAGCCCCAGCATTTT CASSPSLAGSNQPQHF
TRBJ2-2 NA TRBV14 NA TGTGCCAGCAGCCCCCCCGGCTACAGGGAGAACACCGGGGAGCTGTTTTTT CASSPPGYRENTGELFF
TRBJ2-3 NA TRBV27 TRBD2 TGTGCCAGCAGTGAGCCGGGACTACGCACAGATACGCAGTATTTT CASSEPGLRTDTQYF
TRBJ2-7 NA TRBV29-1 NA TGCAGCGTCGCCGACGGACATAACTACGAGCAGTACTTC CSVADGHNYEQYF
TRBJ2-1 NA TRBV6-6 TRBD1 TGTGCCAGCAGTTACGAGGGGACAGGGCCCCGGCTACAGTTCTTC CASSYEGTGPRLQFF
TRBJ1-1 once TRBV30 TRBD1 TGTGCCTTAACCCAGGGACAGTCCGGGGGCACTGAAGCTTTCTTT CALTQGQSGGTEAFF